This entry lists 21 T cell receptor beta chains sequenced from one sample in a study of blood T cells in healthy people across ages. Sample-barcoded 5' priming and a J-beta primer mix drove a second PCR of roughly 7 to 11 cycles. TCRdb processed the 5' RACE reads anew with MiXCR; each CDR3 protein has one entry. In the table there are about 830,000 distinct CDR3 sequences, roughly 60% of which are singletons. The sequencing sample was made of blood. All receptors come from a man aged 25 to 40 in good health.

This clonotype was seen once. The rearrangement links TRBV4-2 to TRBJ2-1; no firm D call. V lost 0 bases and J lost 0, with 18 bases in between. Germline CDR1 reads LGHNA; CDR2 reads YNFKEQ. The CDR3 is 19 residues long. The CDR3: CASSQEAGGLTSSYNEQFF. The CDR3 DNA reads TGTGCCAGCAGCCAAGAGGCTGGTGGCTTGACGAGCTCCTACAATGAGCAGTTCTTC.

The chain joins TRBV5-1 to TRBJ2-6; TRBD1 matches at 7 bases. Trimming cost V 3 bases and J 3 bases; bases outside gene matches: 9. Germline values: CDR1 SGHRS, CDR2 YFSETQ. CDR3 length: 17 amino acids. The CDR3 coding sequence is TGCGCCAGCAGCTCCCACAGGGGACCGAGTGGGGCCAACGTCCTGACTTTC. Its translation is CASSSHRGPSGANVLTF.

This clonotype was counted between two and nine times. V gene TRBV7-9 combines with J gene TRBJ2-1; no clear D. This CDR3 is built from 16 residues. Germline CDR1 and CDR2: SEHNR and FQNEAQ (reference sequence). The V gene lost 5 bases and the J gene lost 0 bases, with 14 bases spanning the gap. CDR3 in amino acids: CASSPSSPRSYNEQFF. The CDR3, as DNA: TGTGCCAGCAGCCCCTCTTCTCCTCGCTCCTACAATGAGCAGTTCTTC. Full variable domain (missing parts from reference TRBV7-9 and TRBJ2-1): DTGVSQNPRHKITKRGQNVTFRCDPISEHNRLYWYRQTLGQGPEFLTYFQNEAQLEKSRLLSDRFSAERPKGSFSTLEIQRTEQGDSAMYLCASSPSSPRSYNEQFFGPGTRLTVL.

This clonotype came up a few times. The chain links TRBV5-5 to TRBJ2-5, with unresolved D. The V end lost 0 bases, the J end lost 2 bases, and 14 bases lay between the germline ends. There are 16 residues in the CDR3. Germline V gene lookup returns CDR1 SGHKS and CDR2 YYEKEE (reference sequence). The CDR3 reads CASSLAGRLAQETQYF. The CDR3 DNA reads as TGTGCCAGCAGCTTGGCGGGTCGGCTTGCTCAAGAGACCCAGTACTTC.

The V call is TRBV10-3, the J call TRBJ1-2; D perhaps matches TRBD1 (5 bases). V lost 10 bases and J 4 bases, leaving 13 bases between the germline ends. The CDR3 length is 12 residues. Germline CDR1 reads ENHRY; CDR2 reads SYGVKD. The CDR3 spells CATARDPYGYTF. CDR3 coding DNA: TGTGCCACCGCGAGGGACCCCTATGGCTACACCTTC.

The chain combines TRBV6-2 or TRBV6-3 with TRBJ2-1, with 7 bases that match TRBD1. V gave up 2 bases and J gave up 10 bases; unmatched junction bases: 8. Germline V gene sequence: CDR1 MNHEY, CDR2 SVGEGT. The length of the CDR3 is 14 residues. CDR3 in amino acids: CASSYTGQVREQFF. CDR3 coding DNA: TGTGCCAGCAGTTACACCGGACAGGTCAGGGAGCAGTTCTTC.

CDR3 region: CSARGAENNEQFF. The CDR3 DNA reads as TGCAGTGCCCGCGGGGCCGAAAACAATGAGCAGTTCTTC. The chain is built from TRBV20-1 and TRBJ2-1, with D maybe TRBD2 (6 bases). The V end lost 6 bases, the J end lost 5 bases, and 14 bases lay between the germline ends. The CDR3 contains 13 residues. Germline V gene sequence: CDR1 DFQATT, CDR2 SNEGSKA (reference sequence).

This clonotype was recorded a few times. This rearrangement joins TRBV7-3 to TRBJ2-1; no reliable D call. Germline V gene lookup returns CDR1 SGHTA and CDR2 FQGTGA. This CDR3 has 13 amino acids. The V and J ends lost 5 bases and 6 bases respectively, with 11 bases between them. DNA for the CDR3: TGTGCCAGCAGCCCTCAAGAGTTCAATGAGCAGTTCTTC. This codes for CASSPQEFNEQFF.

V and J are TRBV29-1 and TRBJ2-3, with D possibly matching TRBD1 (5 bases). The ends were cut back, 6 bases at V and 2 bases at J, with 27 bases in the middle. CDR3 size: 18 residues. CDR1 is SQVTM and CDR2 is ANQGSEA in the germline V gene. The DNA of the CDR3 is TGCAGCGTGGAGAAAAATCAGGGTTTTGTCCCCACCACAGATACGCAGTATTTT. It encodes CSVEKNQGFVPTTDTQYF.

CDR3 sequence (DNA): TGCAGTGCCCAGGGGGACACCCGAAATGAGCAGTACTTC. Its protein product is CSAQGDTRNEQYF. The chain uses TRBV20-1 and TRBJ2-5, with TRBD1 matching over 7 bases. This CDR3 spans 13 amino acids. Per the germline V gene, CDR1 is DFQATT and CDR2 is SNEGSKA (reference sequence). V shed 6 bases, J shed 11 bases, and the junction held 15 bases outside the gene matches.

This clonotype was detected only once. The CDR3 region has the DNA TGTGCCAGCTGGACTAGCGGCTTTTACAATGAGCAGTTCTTC. Translating it yields CASWTSGFYNEQFF. The chain carries TRBV7-9 and TRBJ2-1; 10 bases fit TRBD2. The V gene end was trimmed by 8 bases and the J gene end by 4 bases; junction bases not matched to a gene: 5. The CDR3 extends over 14 amino acids. Germline V gene lookup returns CDR1 SEHNR and CDR2 FQNEAQ (reference sequence). Using reference TRBV7-9 and TRBJ2-1 for the parts outside the CDR3, the full variable domain is DTGVSQNPRHKITKRGQNVTFRCDPISEHNRLYWYRQTLGQGPEFLTYFQNEAQLEKSRLLSDRFSAERPKGSFSTLEIQRTEQGDSAMYLCASWTSGFYNEQFFGPGTRLTVL.

This chain links TRBV4-3 with TRBJ1-1; no firm D call. This CDR3 has 12 residues. With 0 bases removed from V and 7 bases from J, the gap between germline ends came to 6 bases. From germline, CDR1 is LGHNA and CDR2 YSLEER. DNA for the CDR3: TGCGCCAGCAGCCAAGATTTGCGTGAAGCTTTCTTT. Translating gives CASSQDLREAFF.

In its sample, this clonotype was seen many times. The chain carries TRBV29-1 and TRBJ2-3; perhaps TRBD1 as D (6 bases). Germline V CDR1 and CDR2: SQVTM, ANQGSEA. There are 12 residues in the CDR3. The germline V and J ends were trimmed by 7 bases and 4 bases, with 12 bases remaining between them. DNA for the CDR3: TGCAGCGCCCAAGAGGGGGCAGATACGCAGTATTTT. Translating gives CSAQEGADTQYF.

The chain carries TRBV7-9 and TRBJ2-1; the match to TRBD2 covers 10 bases. This CDR3 is 15 amino acids long. The trim removed 6 bases at V and 6 bases at J, leaving 8 bases unmatched. CDR1 SEHNR and CDR2 FQNEAQ come from the germline V gene (reference sequence). CDR3 in DNA: TGTGCCAGCAGGCTAGGGGTAGCGGGGGGCAATGAGCAGTTCTTC. It yields the protein CASRLGVAGGNEQFF.

In its sample, this clonotype was seen once. The chain employs TRBV20-1 and TRBJ1-4; perhaps TRBD1 as D (5 bases). Germline assignment: CDR1 DFQATT and CDR2 SNEGSKA (reference sequence). The CDR3 spans 11 residues. The V gene lost 3 bases and the J gene lost 8 bases, with 7 bases spanning the gap. CDR3 residues: CSARGHEKLFF. The CDR3 DNA sequence: TGCAGTGCTAGGGGGCACGAAAAACTGTTTTTT.

The genes are TRBV2 and TRBJ2-2, with D possibly being TRBD2 (5 bases). The CDR3 is made up of 13 amino acids. Germline loops: CDR1 SNHLY, CDR2 FYNNEI. The germline V and J ends were trimmed by 4 bases and 6 bases, with 9 bases remaining between them. The DNA of the CDR3 is TGTGCCAGCAGTGGTCAGAGGGCCGGGGAGCTGTTTTTT. Protein sequence: CASSGQRAGELFF. Looking up the rest from reference TRBV2 and TRBJ2-2 gives the full variable domain: EPEVTQTPSHQVTQMGQEVILRCVPISNHLYFYWYRQILGQKVEFLVSFYNNEISEKSEIFDDQFSVERPDGSNFTLKIRSTKLEDSAMYFCASSGQRAGELFFGEGSRLTVL.

Only a few counts were recorded for this clonotype. This sequence joins TRBV20-1 and TRBJ2-5; 9 nucleotides align to TRBD2. The V gene's germline CDR1 is DFQATT and CDR2 SNEGSKA (reference sequence). The length of the CDR3 is 14 residues. With 6 bases clipped from V and 5 bases from J, the junction kept 10 bases outside the gene matches. The CDR3 reads CSALRASGMETQYF. DNA of the CDR3: TGCAGTGCCCTCAGGGCTAGCGGGATGGAGACCCAGTACTTC.

This clonotype has only one observation. This chain uses TRBV30 with TRBJ2-7; TRBD2 aligns across 10 bases. The V segment lost 3 bases and the J segment 5 bases; nucleotides outside the gene matches: 4. Germline CDR1 and CDR2: GTSNPN and SVGIG (reference sequence). The CDR3 has 13 amino acids. The CDR3 DNA reads as TGTGCCTGGAGATATAGCGGGGGGAACGAGCAGTACTTC. Translating it yields CAWRYSGGNEQYF.

The chain couples TRBV11-2 to TRBJ2-3; 11 bases are a match to TRBD2. The CDR3 runs to 15 residues. V lost 5 bases and J lost 7; bases outside the gene matches: 8. Looked up from germline, CDR1 is SGHAT and CDR2 is FQNNGV. The CDR3 DNA follows: TGTGCCAGCAGCACACTAGCGGGAGCGAGAAATACGCAGTATTTT. Its translation is CASSTLAGARNTQYF. The full variable domain, with the rest looked up from reference TRBV11-2 and TRBJ2-3, is EAGVAQSPRYKIIEKRQSVAFWCNPISGHATLYWYQQILGQGPKLLIQFQNNGVVDDSQLPKDRFSAERLKGVDSTLKIQPAKLEDSAVYLCASSTLAGARNTQYFGPGTRLTVL.

The chain links TRBV5-1 to TRBJ2-7; 11 bases align to TRBD2. Germline CDR1 and CDR2: SGHRS and YFSETQ. The CDR3 is 15 amino acids. Trimming cost V 0 bases and J 5 bases; bases outside gene matches: 4. The CDR3 reads CASSLELAGGDEQYF. The CDR3 nucleotides read TGCGCCAGCAGCTTGGAGCTAGCGGGAGGAGACGAGCAGTACTTC.

This clonotype was recorded many times. This chain uses TRBV7-2 with TRBJ2-3; D is unclear. The V and J ends lost 4 bases and 1 base respectively, with 9 bases between them. The CDR3 has 14 amino acids. Germline assignment: CDR1 SGHTA and CDR2 FQGNSA. The CDR3 DNA sequence: TGTGCCAGCAGCTCTGTGGCGGGCACAGATACGCAGTATTTT. It is translated as CASSSVAGTDTQYF.